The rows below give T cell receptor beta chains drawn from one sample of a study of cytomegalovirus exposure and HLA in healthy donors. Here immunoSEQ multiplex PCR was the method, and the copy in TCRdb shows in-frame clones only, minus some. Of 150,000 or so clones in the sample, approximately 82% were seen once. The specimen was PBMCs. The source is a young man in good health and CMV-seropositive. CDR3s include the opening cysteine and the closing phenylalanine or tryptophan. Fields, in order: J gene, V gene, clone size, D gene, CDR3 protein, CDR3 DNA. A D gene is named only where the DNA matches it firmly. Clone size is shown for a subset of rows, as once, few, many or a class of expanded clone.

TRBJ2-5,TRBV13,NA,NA,CASSRRKAPTRLAETQYF,TGTGCCAGCAGTCGAAGAAAGGCGCCGACTAGACTGGCGGAGACCCAGTACTTC
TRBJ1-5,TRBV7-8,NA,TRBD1,CASSLTDRDQPQHF,TGTGCCAGCAGCTTAACCGACAGGGATCAGCCCCAGCATTTT
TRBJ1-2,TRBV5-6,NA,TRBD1,CASSLDRAYGYTF,TGTGCCAGCAGCCTAGACAGGGCCTATGGCTACACCTTC
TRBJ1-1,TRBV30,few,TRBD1,CAWSYGQANTEAFF,TGTGCCTGGAGCTACGGACAGGCCAACACTGAAGCTTTCTTT
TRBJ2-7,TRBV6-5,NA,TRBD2,CASRISGTSAWKQYF,TGTGCCAGCAGAATTTCCGGGACTAGCGCATGGAAGCAGTACTTC
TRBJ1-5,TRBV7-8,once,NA,CASSLGTNQPQHF,TGTGCCAGCAGCTTGGGGACAAACCAGCCCCAGCATTTT
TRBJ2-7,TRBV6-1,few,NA,CASSEEEGASYEQYF,TGTGCCAGCAGTGAAGAGGAGGGGGCCTCGTACGAGCAGTACTTC
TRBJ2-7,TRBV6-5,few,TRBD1,CASVQGNEQYF,TGTGCCAGTGTACAGGGGAACGAGCAGTACTTC
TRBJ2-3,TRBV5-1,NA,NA,CASSPVLAGDTQYF,TGCGCCAGCAGCCCGGTCCTAGCAGGAGATACGCAGTATTTT
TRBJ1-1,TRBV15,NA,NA,CATSRDGGSAEAFF,TGTGCCACCAGCAGAGATGGAGGTAGCGCTGAAGCTTTCTTT
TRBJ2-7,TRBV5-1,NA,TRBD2,CASKRDGTYEQYF,TGCGCCAGCAAGCGGGACGGAACCTACGAGCAGTACTTC
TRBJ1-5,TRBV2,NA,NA,CASSKAENQPQHF,TGTGCCAGCAGTAAAGCCGAGAATCAGCCCCAGCATTTT
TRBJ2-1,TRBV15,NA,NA,CATSRDRGLNEQFF,TGTGCCACCAGCAGAGATCGCGGTTTGAATGAGCAGTTCTTC
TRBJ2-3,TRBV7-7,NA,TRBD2,CASRAGGGLTDTQYF,TGTGCTAGCAGGGCCGGCGGGGGGCTCACAGATACGCAGTATTTT
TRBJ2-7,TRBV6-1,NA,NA,CASSGDSYEQYF,TGTGCCAGCAGCGGGGATTCCTACGAGCAGTACTTC
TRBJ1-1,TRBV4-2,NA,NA,CASSQVDRLFTEAFF,TGTGCCAGCAGCCAGGTTGACAGGTTGTTCACTGAAGCTTTCTTT
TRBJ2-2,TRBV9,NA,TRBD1,CASSAGQGAEGTGELFF,TGTGCCAGCAGCGCCGGACAGGGGGCTGAGGGCACCGGGGAGCTGTTTTTT
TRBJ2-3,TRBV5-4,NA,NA,CASSGETLTQYF,TGTGCCAGCAGCGGGGAGACCTTGACGCAGTATTTT
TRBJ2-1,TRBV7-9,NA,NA,CATMGGSYNEQFF,TGTGCCACCATGGGGGGCTCCTACAATGAGCAGTTCTTC
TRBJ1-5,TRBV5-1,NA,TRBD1,CASSRTGGDQPQHF,TGCGCCAGCAGCCGGACAGGGGGCGATCAGCCCCAGCATTTT
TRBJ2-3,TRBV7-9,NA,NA,CSSSSGLGSSTDTQYF,TGTTCCAGCAGCTCGGGGTTGGGGTCTAGCACAGATACGCAGTATTTT
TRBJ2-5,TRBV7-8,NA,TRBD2,CASSSGGAGETQYF,TGTGCCAGCAGCTCCGGGGGGGCAGGGGAGACCCAGTACTTC
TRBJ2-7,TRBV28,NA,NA,CASSLDYSIYEQYF,TGTGCCAGCAGTTTAGACTACTCCATCTACGAGCAGTACTTC
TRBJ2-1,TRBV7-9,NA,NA,CASRLGSEQFF,TGTGCCAGCCGCCTGGGGAGTGAGCAGTTCTTC
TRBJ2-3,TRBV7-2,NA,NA,CASSLGSGPYTDTQYF,TGTGCCAGCAGCTTAGGTAGCGGACCTTATACAGATACGCAGTATTTT
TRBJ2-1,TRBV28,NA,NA,CASSYLPKADEQFF,TGTGCCAGCAGTTACCTCCCCAAGGCGGATGAGCAGTTCTTC
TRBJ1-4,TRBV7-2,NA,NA,CASSSRGTNEKLFF,TGTGCCAGCAGCTCAAGAGGGACTAATGAAAAACTGTTTTTT
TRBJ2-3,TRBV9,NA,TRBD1,CASSRTGEVTDTQYF,TGTGCCAGCAGCCGAACAGGGGAAGTTACAGATACGCAGTATTTT
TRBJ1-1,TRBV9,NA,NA,CASSVALGGAGGAFF,TGTGCCAGCAGCGTAGCTCTCGGGGGCGCGGGGGGAGCTTTCTTT
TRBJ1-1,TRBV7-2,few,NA,CASSPRGGNTEAFF,TGTGCCAGCAGCCCTAGGGGAGGGAACACTGAAGCTTTCTTT
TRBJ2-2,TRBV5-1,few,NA,CASSLPPPRTGELFF,TGCGCCAGCAGCTTACCCCCCCCGAGGACCGGGGAGCTGTTTTTT
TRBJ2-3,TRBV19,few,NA,CASSLIQGTDTQYF,TGTGCCAGTAGTCTAATCCAGGGGACAGATACGCAGTATTTT
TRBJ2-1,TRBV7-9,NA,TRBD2,CSSSLETLGEGFF,TGTTCCAGCAGCTTAGAGACCCTGGGGGAGGGGTTCTTC
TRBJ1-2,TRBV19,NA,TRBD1,CASSDWTGDGYTF,TGTGCCAGTAGTGATTGGACAGGGGATGGCTACACCTTC
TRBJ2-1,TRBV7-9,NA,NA,CASSLVGQALYNEQFF,TGTGCCAGCAGCTTAGTTGGGCAGGCCCTGTACAATGAGCAGTTCTTC
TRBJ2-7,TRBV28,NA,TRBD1,CASSLWGGQGSSYEQYF,TGTGCCAGCAGTTTATGGGGGGGACAGGGGAGCTCCTACGAGCAGTACTTC
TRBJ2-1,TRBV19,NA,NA,CASSIDAGISYNEQFF,TGTGCCAGTAGTATCGACGCGGGTATCTCCTACAATGAGCAGTTCTTC
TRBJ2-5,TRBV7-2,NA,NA,CASSLSFQETQYF,TGTGCCAGCAGCCTGTCTTTCCAAGAGACCCAGTACTTC
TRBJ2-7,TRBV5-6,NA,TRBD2,CASSAGTSGDEQYF,TGTGCCAGCAGTGCCGGGACTAGCGGCGACGAGCAGTACTTC
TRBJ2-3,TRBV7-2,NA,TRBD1,CASSTHDRDLTDTQYF,TGTGCCAGCAGCACACACGACAGGGACCTCACAGATACGCAGTATTTT
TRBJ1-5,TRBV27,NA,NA,CASSFQGGQPQHF,TGTGCCAGCAGTTTCCAGGGAGGTCAGCCCCAGCATTTT
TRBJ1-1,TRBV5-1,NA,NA,CASRGGDTEAFF,TGCGCCAGCAGGGGGGGGGACACTGAAGCTTTCTTT
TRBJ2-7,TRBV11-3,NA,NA,CASSLSRLFRVEQYF,TGTGCCAGCAGCTTGTCCCGTCTCTTCAGGGTCGAGCAGTACTTC
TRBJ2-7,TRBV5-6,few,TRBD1,CASSLQDRARNEQYF,TGTGCCAGCAGCCTCCAGGACAGGGCTAGGAACGAGCAGTACTTC
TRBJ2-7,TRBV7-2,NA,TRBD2,CASSKGLAGSGEQYF,TGTGCCAGCAGCAAGGGACTAGCGGGGTCCGGCGAGCAGTACTTC
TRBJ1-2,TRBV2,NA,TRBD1,CASSEKRTGSLRGYTF,TGTGCCAGCAGTGAGAAAAGGACAGGGAGTCTAAGGGGCTACACCTTC
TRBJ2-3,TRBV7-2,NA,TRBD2,CASSLVPPTLAGVQYF,TGTGCCAGCAGCTTAGTCCCTCCGACTTTAGCGGGTGTGCAGTATTTT
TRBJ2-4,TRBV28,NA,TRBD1,CASRGQGWNIQYF,TGTGCCAGCAGAGGACAGGGGTGGAACATTCAGTACTTC
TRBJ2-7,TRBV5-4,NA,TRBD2,CASSVGTSQQQLREQYF,TGTGCCAGCAGCGTCGGGACTAGTCAGCAACAACTACGCGAGCAGTACTTC
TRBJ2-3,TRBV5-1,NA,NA,CASSLGEETDTQYF,TGCGCCAGCAGCTTGGGTGAGGAGACAGATACGCAGTATTTT
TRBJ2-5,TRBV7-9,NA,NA,CSSRGGETQYF,TGTTCCAGCAGGGGGGGGGAGACCCAGTACTTC
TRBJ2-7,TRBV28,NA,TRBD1,CASSTRTGRSYEQYF,TGTGCCAGCAGTACCCGGACAGGGAGATCCTACGAGCAGTACTTC
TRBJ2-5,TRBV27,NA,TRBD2,CASKRGVAEETQYF,TGTGCCAGCAAGCGGGGAGTAGCGGAAGAGACCCAGTACTTC
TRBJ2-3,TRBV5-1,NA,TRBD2,CASSPGLAGGVTDTQYF,TGCGCCAGCAGCCCCGGACTAGCGGGAGGGGTCACAGATACGCAGTATTTT
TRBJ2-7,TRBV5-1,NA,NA,CASSLGLAREQYF,TGCGCCAGCAGCTTGGGGTTAGCGAGGGAGCAGTACTTC
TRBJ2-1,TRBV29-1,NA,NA,CSVESVMNEQFF,TGCAGCGTTGAATCTGTTATGAATGAGCAGTTCTTC
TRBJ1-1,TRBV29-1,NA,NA,CSVEGTDSEKAFF,TGCAGCGTTGAAGGGACGGACTCCGAGAAAGCTTTCTTT